Many counts were recorded for the clone carrying this T cell receptor beta chain. Its antigen is not identified. From RNA transcripts, TCR beta CDR3 regions were amplified. An initial round of RT-PCR targeting the TCR CDR3 relied on the HTBI primer set. TCRdb ran MiXCR on the multiplex PCR reads and lists one entry per CDR3 protein. Among a few hundred thousand distinct CDR3 sequences listed, approximately 15% were seen once. Germline V lookup: CDR1 SGHTA, CDR2 FQGTGA. Trimming left V 5 bases short and J 6 bases short, with 11 bases between. CDR3 length: 12 amino acids. This sample is drawn from a study of T cells in Graves' hyperthyroidism and ophthalmopathy. Notes on the study in general: Most thyroid clonotypes that were expanded above 0.001 also turned up in blood.

The sample was blood. This TCR was recovered from a woman aged 25 to 45 with Graves' hyperthyroidism that later progressed to Graves' ophthalmopathy. The rearrangement joins TRBV7-3 to TRBJ2-7; D unclear. Here the CDR3 DNA reads TGTGCCAGCAGCAAGCTGGAAGGCGAGCAGTACTTC. Protein product: CASSKLEGEQYF.